This T cell receptor (beta chain) came from a study of shared clonotypes between healthy human individuals. Study-wide background: Donor ages ranged 18 to 49 years: two women, a few men. Each donor had three CD4 naive, three CD4 memory, two CD8 naive and one CD8 memory plate.

CDR1 and CDR2 from the germline V gene are PRHDT and FYEKMQ (reference sequence). The V and J ends lost 3 bases and 9 bases, in that order; junction bases with no gene match: 17. The CDR3 extends over 18 amino acids. For sorted subsets, about 190 ng DNA per replicate equaled approximately 30,000 T cell genomes. Sequencing was performed with immunoSEQ multiplex PCR; in TCRdb, only in-frame clones are kept and a portion is missing. The sample carries under 2,000,000 clones, approximately 94% recorded once. Remarks on this clone: The antigen is undetermined.

Naive CD8 cells were CD45RO-negative, positively selected for CCR7, excluding terminally differentiated effector memory CD45RA+ cells. Study-wide results and caveats: About 4.5% of naive CD4 clonotypes were common to a handful of donors.

The chain uses TRBV13 and TRBJ2-7, with 13 bases identical to TRBD2. This receptor was obtained from a man aged 18 to 29 in good health. Material for sequencing was naive CD8+ T cells sorted from blood. In DNA form, the CDR3 reads TGTGCCAGCAGCTTGACCGGGACAGGGGGACTAGCGGGATCCGGGCAGTACTTC. It is translated as CASSLTGTGGLAGSGQYF.